A single sample is the source of the 32 T cell receptor beta chains below, sequenced in a study of cytomegalovirus exposure and HLA in healthy donors. PCR was performed using 60 Vbeta and 13 Jbeta primers. The protocol was immunoSEQ multiplex PCR, while the TCRdb copy is restricted to in-frame clones and leaves out a portion. The sample consists of 180,000 or so clones, about 81% of them appearing once. What was sequenced was PBMCs. The source of these receptors is a man aged 35-49 years in good health and CMV-seronegative.

The gene calls are TRBV4-2 and TRBJ1-4; D not resolved. Trimming shortened V by 0 bases and J by 5 bases, and 10 bases separated the two germline ends. CDR3 length: 15 residues. Germline CDR1 is LGHNA and CDR2 is YNFKEQ. CDR3 DNA sequence: TGTGCCAGCAGCCAAGACCCCGGGAGCAATGAAAAACTGTTTTTT. Translating gives CASSQDPGSNEKLFF.

This chain uses TRBV7-2 with TRBJ2-3; TRBD2 aligns across 13 bases. The CDR3 length is 16 residues. The V segment lost 3 bases and the J segment 4 bases; nucleotides outside the gene matches: 4. The V gene's germline CDR1 is SGHTA and CDR2 FQGNSA. For the CDR3, the DNA is TGTGCCAGCAGCTTTACTAGCGGGGGGGCGGCAGATACGCAGTATTTT. This codes for CASSFTSGGAADTQYF.

Turning to this clone: Other DNA sequences from this sample encode an identical CDR3 as well. The chain employs TRBV9 and TRBJ2-7; 9 bases align to TRBD2. The V and J ends lost 0 bases and 2 bases, in that order; junction bases with no gene match: 0. Looked up from germline, CDR1 is SGDLS and CDR2 is YYNGEE. This CDR3 has 14 residues. This CDR3 is CASSVGGGAYEQYF. The CDR3 DNA follows: TGTGCCAGCAGCGTAGGCGGGGGGGCCTACGAGCAGTACTTC.

J is TRBJ1-2 and V is TRBV28, with D possibly matching TRBD1 (5 bases). V lost 6 bases and J lost 4, with 12 bases in between. The germline gives CDR1 MDHEN, CDR2 SYDVKM. The CDR3 has 13 amino acids. This CDR3 is CASRRPGGYGYTF. CDR3 DNA sequence: TGTGCCAGCAGAAGGCCGGGGGGCTATGGCTACACCTTC.

The chain is built from TRBV30 and TRBJ2-7, with 7 bases that match TRBD1. CDR3 length equals 16 residues. Germline CDR1 and CDR2: GTSNPN and SVGIG (reference sequence). The trim removed 2 bases at V and 6 bases at J, leaving 16 bases unmatched. CDR3 nucleotides: TGTGCCTGGAGTTATTCTAGCAGGAGCAGGGGGTCCGAGCAGTACTTC. Its translation: CAWSYSSRSRGSEQYF.

This chain links TRBV27 with TRBJ2-1; D possibly corresponds to TRBD2 (6 bases). From germline, CDR1 is MNHEY and CDR2 SMNVEV (reference sequence). The CDR3 contains 16 residues. V was trimmed by 4 bases and J by 0 bases, leaving 13 bases between them. CDR3 in amino acids: CASSSLAGSSYNEQFF. The CDR3, as DNA: TGTGCCAGCAGTTCACTAGCAGGAAGCTCCTACAATGAGCAGTTCTTC.

In this sample, this clone turned up once. This chain links TRBV27 with TRBJ1-2; perhaps TRBD1 as D (6 bases). CDR1 is MNHEY and CDR2 is SMNVEV in the germline V gene (reference sequence). The CDR3 covers 13 residues. Trimming took 4 bases from V and 6 from J, leaving 12 bases between them. CDR3: CASSSTGRDGYTF. The DNA of the CDR3 is TGTGCCAGCAGTTCCACAGGGAGGGATGGCTACACCTTC.

The chain couples TRBV28 to TRBJ1-4, with unresolved D. Trimming removed 8 bases from V and 5 bases from J, with 15 bases in between. Germline lookup yields CDR1 MDHEN and CDR2 SYDVKM. The CDR3 length is 14 residues. This CDR3 is CASGGRALNEKLFF. Here the CDR3 DNA reads TGTGCCAGCGGCGGGAGGGCGTTGAATGAAAAACTGTTTTTT.

The chain is built from TRBV29-1 and TRBJ2-7, with TRBD1 matching over 11 bases. V trimming: 2 bases; J trimming: 3 bases; junction bases outside the gene matches: 3. The CDR3 covers 14 residues. Germline V CDR1 and CDR2: SQVTM, ANQGSEA. This CDR3 reads CSVETGTGGYEQYF. The CDR3, as DNA: TGCAGCGTTGAAACGGGGACAGGGGGCTACGAGCAGTACTTC.

This chain joins TRBV19 and TRBJ1-2; 9 bases match TRBD1. This CDR3 has 14 amino acids. Germline CDR1 and CDR2: LNHDA and SQIVND (reference sequence). The J segment lost 8 bases and the V segment lost 4 bases, leaving 8 bases of the junction unmatched. CDR3 sequence (DNA): TGTGCCAGTAGTAGAGGGACAGGGACAAGAGGCTACACCTTC. This translates into CASSRGTGTRGYTF.

This chain links TRBV9 with TRBJ2-2; weak D call: TRBD2 (7 bases). The CDR3 has 18 residues. Trimming removed 3 bases at V and 4 bases at J, with 22 bases between. From germline, CDR1 is SGDLS and CDR2 YYNGEE. CDR3 sequence reads: CASSGIKRGGRGTGELFF. CDR3 DNA sequence: TGTGCCAGCAGCGGGATTAAAAGAGGGGGGAGGGGCACCGGGGAGCTGTTTTTT.

The rearrangement uses TRBV11-1 and TRBJ2-1, with 10 bases identical to TRBD2. Germline assignment: CDR1 SGHAT and CDR2 FQDESV (reference sequence). V shed 4 bases, J shed 3 bases, and the junction held 6 bases outside the gene matches. The CDR3 runs to 16 residues. CDR3 DNA sequence: TGTGCCAGCAGCTCCGGACTAGCGGACCTCTACAATGAGCAGTTCTTC. Translated: CASSSGLADLYNEQFF. Based on the CDR3 plus reference TRBV11-1 and TRBJ2-1, the full variable domain is EAEVAQSPRYKITEKSQAVAFWCDPISGHATLYWYRQILGQGPELLVQFQDESVVDDSQLPKDRFSAERLKGVDSTLKIQPAELGDSAMYLCASSSGLADLYNEQFFGPGTRLTVL.

The chain carries TRBV7-9 and TRBJ1-1; D is perhaps TRBD1 (6 bases). V was shortened by 5 bases and J by 1 base, with 17 bases between the two germline ends. This CDR3 has 16 residues. Germline CDR1 SEHNR, CDR2 FQNEAQ (reference sequence). The CDR3 reads CASSTSSGGGNTEAFF. CDR3 sequence (DNA): TGTGCCAGCAGCACCTCTTCTGGGGGCGGGAACACTGAAGCTTTCTTT.

J is TRBJ1-3 and V is TRBV2; D unresolved. Germline V CDR1 and CDR2: SNHLY, FYNNEI. The CDR3 spans 16 residues. The V and J ends lost 5 bases and 4 bases respectively, with 18 bases between them. The CDR3 region has the DNA TGTGCCAGCAGTACGGGTCCATCCAGAATCGGAAACACCATATATTTT. Its protein is CASSTGPSRIGNTIYF.

The chain joins TRBV7-3 to TRBJ1-6; tentative D call: TRBD1 (5 bases). The germline V gene has CDR1 SGHTA and CDR2 FQGTGA. V was pared by 4 bases and J by 10 bases, with 14 bases between. The CDR3 totals 14 residues. Here the CDR3 reads CASSSGVSRSPLHF. The CDR3 DNA sequence: TGTGCCAGCAGCTCGGGGGTCTCTAGGTCACCCCTCCACTTT.

The chain carries TRBV7-2 and TRBJ2-7; 8 positions agree with TRBD2. Germline loops: CDR1 SGHTA, CDR2 FQGNSA. V lost 2 bases and J lost 0; bases outside the gene matches: 6. This CDR3 is built from 16 residues. CDR3 bases: TGTGCCAGCAGCTTATATCAGCTAGCGGGCTCCTACGAGCAGTACTTC. Its protein product is CASSLYQLAGSYEQYF.

The chain carries TRBV27 and TRBJ1-2; D is possibly TRBD1 (6 bases). Germline CDR1 and CDR2: MNHEY and SMNVEV (reference sequence). This CDR3 has 14 residues. V was cut by 6 bases and J by 8 bases, with 19 bases left in between. CDR3 sequence reads: CASSRGALQGGYTF. CDR3 in DNA: TGTGCCAGCAGCCGGGGGGCTCTTCAAGGCGGCTACACCTTC.

The V call is TRBV9, the J call TRBJ2-3, with D maybe TRBD2 (5 bases). Trimming removed 3 bases from V and 4 bases from J, with 15 bases in between. Germline CDR1 reads SGDLS; CDR2 reads YYNGEE. CDR3 length equals 15 residues. Here the CDR3 reads CASSADSISSDTQYF. In nucleotides, the CDR3 is TGTGCCAGCAGCGCGGACTCTATCTCCTCAGATACGCAGTATTTT.

V gene TRBV6-5 combines with J gene TRBJ2-3, with 7 positions matching TRBD1. V lost 4 bases, J lost 2 bases, and 3 bases stayed unmatched. The V gene's germline CDR1 is MNHEY and CDR2 SVGAGI. There are 14 residues in the CDR3. The CDR3 region has the DNA TGTGCCAGCAGTTTAGGGGGCCTCACAGATACGCAGTATTTT. Its protein product is CASSLGGLTDTQYF.

The gene calls are TRBV6-5 and TRBJ2-1; D is unclear. This CDR3 is 13 amino acids long. Germline V gives CDR1 MNHEY, CDR2 SVGAGI. Deletions cut 1 base from V and 6 bases from J, with 7 bases between. The CDR3 DNA sequence: TGTGCCAGCAGTTACTTTTCCGGCAATGAGCAGTTCTTC. It specifies CASSYFSGNEQFF.

This clone was counted once. The V gene is TRBV9, the J gene TRBJ2-1, with 9 bases matching TRBD2. This CDR3 spans 15 amino acids. Losses at the gene ends were 0 bases for V and 9 bases for J; bases not matched to a gene: 7. Germline V gives CDR1 SGDLS, CDR2 YYNGEE. The CDR3 region is CASSVVSGTSTEQFF. The CDR3 DNA reads TGTGCCAGCAGCGTAGTTAGCGGGACTAGCACTGAGCAGTTCTTC.

This sequence joins TRBV2 and TRBJ1-2; TRBD1 matches 7 bases. The ends lost 5 bases at V and 0 bases at J; junction bases unmatched: 6. There are 15 residues in the CDR3. Per the germline V gene, CDR1 is SNHLY and CDR2 is FYNNEI. CDR3 in amino acids: CASSREGAANYGYTF. The CDR3 nucleotides read TGTGCCAGCAGTAGAGAGGGGGCGGCTAACTATGGCTACACCTTC.

The chain has TRBV5-4 and TRBJ2-7, with D perhaps given as TRBD1 or TRBD2 (6 bases each). CDR1 is SGHNT, CDR2 YYREEE, per germline (reference sequence). V lost 4 bases and J lost 2, with 16 bases in between. This CDR3 comprises 15 residues. The CDR3 DNA reads TGTGCCAGCAGCCTGGGGGCGGGGTCCACCTACGAGCAGTACTTC. It encodes CASSLGAGSTYEQYF.

V usage is TRBV7-2 and J usage is TRBJ1-5, with D tentatively TRBD1 (5 bases). The length of the CDR3 is 15 residues. CDR1 is SGHTA and CDR2 is FQGNSA in the germline V gene. Trimming took 5 bases from V and 4 from J, leaving 15 bases between them. CDR3 region: CASSPSLGGNQPQHF. The CDR3 nucleotides are TGTGCCAGCAGCCCCTCGCTGGGGGGTAATCAGCCCCAGCATTTT.

CDR3: CASSTGQGTYEQYF. CDR3 DNA sequence: TGTGCCAGCAGCACGGGACAGGGGACCTACGAGCAGTACTTC. The V and J genes are TRBV5-5 and TRBJ2-7; 10 bases agree with TRBD1. The length of the CDR3 is 14 residues. Germline values: CDR1 SGHKS, CDR2 YYEKEE (reference sequence). The V gene end was trimmed by 4 bases and the J gene end by 2 bases; junction bases not matched to a gene: 3.

In this sample, this clone turned up a few times. The rearrangement links TRBV13 to TRBJ1-1, with D unresolved. V lost 4 bases and J lost 4, with 25 bases in between. Germline CDR1 PRHDT, CDR2 FYEKMQ (reference sequence). CDR3 size: 18 residues. The DNA for the CDR3 is TGTGCCAGCAGCTCCCTACTCGGACCGGGCCCTCGGGGCACTGAAGCTTTCTTT. This gives the protein CASSSLLGPGPRGTEAFF.

This sequence joins TRBV28 and TRBJ2-7; 8 bases fit TRBD2. Germline assignment: CDR1 MDHEN and CDR2 SYDVKM. V was pared by 1 base and J by 2 bases, with 4 bases of the junction left unmatched. The CDR3 is 15 amino acids. The CDR3 nucleotides read TGTGCCAGCAGTTTATCGTTAGCGGGACCCTACGAGCAGTACTTC. This translates into CASSLSLAGPYEQYF.

The rearrangement uses TRBV28 and TRBJ2-3, with D perhaps matching TRBD1 (5 bases). The CDR3 loop spans 12 amino acids. Trimming removed 5 bases from V and 15 bases from J, with 18 bases in between. The germline CDR1 and CDR2 sequences are MDHEN and SYDVKM. The CDR3 region is CASSPDSYGNYF. The CDR3 coding sequence is TGTGCCAGCAGTCCAGACAGTTATGGTAACTATTTT. Combining the CDR3 with reference TRBV28 and TRBJ2-3 gives the whole variable domain DVKVTQSSRYLVKRTGEKVFLECVQDMDHENMFWYRQDPGLGLRLIYFSYDVKMKEKGDIPEGYSVSREKKERFSLILESASTNQTSMYLCASSPDSYGNYFGPGTRLTVL.

The V and J genes are TRBV6-5 and TRBJ2-5, with 10 nucleotides matching TRBD1. The V gene's germline CDR1 is MNHEY and CDR2 SVGAGI. Germline trimming cut 4 bases from V and 6 bases from J; bases unmatched to any gene: 5. This CDR3 is built from 14 residues. CDR3 residues: CASSSDRGRQTQYF. The CDR3 region has the DNA TGTGCCAGCAGTTCAGACAGGGGGCGACAGACCCAGTACTTC.

This sequence joins TRBV7-8 and TRBJ1-2; D gene unclear. This CDR3 has 14 residues. Trimming stripped 2 bases from V and 5 bases from J, with 12 bases between. Germline loops: CDR1 SGHVS, CDR2 FQNEAQ. CDR3 nucleotides: TGTGCCAGCAGCTTAATTGGTTCGGGATATGGCTACACCTTC. Protein product: CASSLIGSGYGYTF. Full variable domain (rest looked up from reference TRBV7-8 and TRBJ1-2): GAGVSQSPRYKVAKRGQDVALRCDPISGHVSLFWYQQALGQGPEFLTYFQNEAQLDKSGLPSDRFFAERPEGSVSTLKIQRTQQEDSAVYLCASSLIGSGYGYTFGSGTRLTVV.

This clone has only one observation. The chain couples TRBV5-1 to TRBJ1-1, with a weak D call TRBD1 (6 bases). V was pared by 3 bases and J by 2 bases, with 11 bases between. Germline values: CDR1 SGHRS, CDR2 YFSETQ. This CDR3 is 14 amino acids long. This CDR3 reads CASSWTALNTEAFF. For the CDR3, the DNA is TGCGCCAGCAGCTGGACAGCCCTTAACACTGAAGCTTTCTTT.

CDR3: CASSVGGPNTGELFF. Written as DNA, the CDR3 is TGTGCCAGCAGTGTAGGAGGACCGAACACCGGGGAGCTGTTTTTT. V is TRBV2 and J is TRBJ2-2; D is possibly TRBD2 (5 bases). Trimming took 4 bases from V and 0 from J, leaving 9 bases between them. CDR1 and CDR2 (germline): SNHLY, FYNNEI. This CDR3 has 15 amino acids.